Below, 10 T cell receptor beta chains from the same sample are listed, as sequenced in a study of CD8+ T cells in alopecia areata. In each case, RNA was isolated and then reverse transcribed into cDNA as the sequencing template. Using immunoSEQ multiplex PCR, the repertoire was profiled, and TCRdb retains in-frame clones only, with some absent. The top ten hold about 12% of the sample, which has 150,000 to 200,000 clones, roughly 62% seen once. As to treatment: oral pan-JAK inhibitor, 5-10 mg twice daily. The sample consisted of CD8+ T cells sorted from blood, taken at week 24, from a patient treated with tofacitinib. Every receptor here comes from a human donor with alopecia areata.

This chain links TRBV5-1 with TRBJ1-5; no clear D gene. The V gene's germline CDR1 is SGHRS and CDR2 YFSETQ. The CDR3 covers 14 residues. Trimming shortened V by 4 bases and J by 7 bases, and 15 bases separated the two germline ends. This CDR3 reads CASSPDIGEQPQHF. As DNA, the CDR3 is TGCGCCAGCAGCCCCGATATTGGGGAGCAGCCCCAGCATTTT.

The V gene is TRBV5-6, the J gene TRBJ2-4, with 10 bases lining up with TRBD2. Germline V gives CDR1 SGHDT, CDR2 YYEEEE. The CDR3 loop spans 15 amino acids. V lost 2 bases to trimming and J lost 8 bases; unmatched junction nucleotides: 7. CDR3 sequence: CASSFGTSGAYIQYF. The CDR3 DNA is TGTGCCAGCAGCTTCGGAACTAGCGGGGCGTACATTCAGTACTTC.

The chain is built from TRBV29-1 and TRBJ1-4, with 9 bases identical to TRBD1. Germline CDR1 and CDR2: SQVTM and ANQGSEA. The CDR3 sequence is 14 residues long. The ends lost 7 bases at V and 8 bases at J; junction bases unmatched: 11. The CDR3 sequence: CSAWTGDSHEKLFF. CDR3 DNA sequence: TGCAGCGCCTGGACAGGGGATTCTCACGAAAAACTGTTTTTT. Full variable domain (remainder filled in from reference TRBV29-1 and TRBJ1-4): SAVISQKPSRDICQRGTSLTIQCQVDSQVTMMFWYRQQPGQSLTLIATANQGSEATYESGFVIDKFPISRPNLTFSTLTVSNMSPEDSSIYLCSAWTGDSHEKLFFGSGTQLSVL.

This clone was counted only a few times. This chain links TRBV13 with TRBJ2-5; no clear D gene. Germline CDR1 reads PRHDT; CDR2 reads FYEKMQ (reference sequence). The CDR3 extends over 13 amino acids. V lost 4 bases, J lost 3 bases, and 9 bases lay in between. The CDR3 here is CASSSRIEETQYF. CDR3 in DNA: TGTGCCAGCAGCTCAAGGATTGAAGAGACCCAGTACTTC.

The chain joins TRBV19 to TRBJ1-1; D is uncertain. CDR3 length: 13 amino acids. CDR1 is LNHDA, CDR2 SQIVND, per germline (reference sequence). V shed 1 base and J shed 6 bases, with 9 bases lying between them. The CDR3 region has the DNA TGTGCCAGTAGTATAGGCGAAGGCCCTGAAGCTTTCTTT. It is translated as CASSIGEGPEAFF.

This clone was seen a few times. Other nucleotide sequences in the sample specify the same CDR3. The V and J genes are TRBV5-1 and TRBJ2-1; D gene uncertain. Between the trimmed V and J ends, which lost 0 bases and 7 bases, there was a span of 2 bases. There are 11 residues in the CDR3. Germline V gene data show CDR1 as SGHRS and CDR2 as YFSETQ. As DNA, the CDR3 is TGCGCCAGCAGCTTGGGGAATGAGCAGTTCTTC. This gives the protein CASSLGNEQFF.

This clone was seen a few times. The chain recombines TRBV29-1 with TRBJ2-1; D gene unclear. Trimming removed 4 bases from V and 4 bases from J, with 20 bases in between. The CDR3 is 16 amino acids. The germline gives CDR1 SQVTM, CDR2 ANQGSEA. The CDR3, as DNA: TGCAGCGTTGGTCTGCCTTCGGCAGGCGATTACAATGAGCAGTTCTTC. Translated, it gives CSVGLPSAGDYNEQFF.

This chain links TRBV29-1 with TRBJ2-3, with a weak D call TRBD2 (5 bases). The CDR3 has 15 amino acids. Germline values: CDR1 SQVTM, CDR2 ANQGSEA. The V end was cut by 6 bases, the J end by 3 bases, with 19 bases between. This CDR3 reads CSVFASPIRTDTQYF. CDR3 nucleotide sequence: TGCAGCGTGTTCGCTAGCCCAATTCGTACAGATACGCAGTATTTT.

This clone was seen a few times. V is TRBV15 and J is TRBJ1-5; D might be TRBD1 (5 bases). The germline V gene has CDR1 LNHNV and CDR2 YYDKDF (reference sequence). Trimming removed 0 bases from V and 7 bases from J, with 7 bases in between. The CDR3 totals 13 residues. CDR3 loop: CATSRDWGQPQHF. The CDR3 nucleotides are TGTGCCACCAGCAGAGATTGGGGCCAGCCCCAGCATTTT. The whole variable domain, filled in from reference TRBV15 and TRBJ1-5, reads DAMVIQNPRYQVTQFGKPVTLSCSQTLNHNVMYWYQQKSSQAPKLLFHYYDKDFNNEADTPDNFQSRRPNTSFCFLDIRSPGLGDTAMYLCATSRDWGQPQHFGDGTRLSIL.

This clone was seen only a few times. This chain uses TRBV2 with TRBJ1-4, with D possibly being TRBD1 (5 bases). V was pared by 6 bases and J by 0 bases, with 8 bases between. The CDR3 is made up of 14 amino acids. In germline, CDR1 is SNHLY, CDR2 FYNNEI. CDR3 sequence: CASSRQSTNEKLFF. The CDR3 bases are TGTGCCAGCAGCCGACAGTCAACTAATGAAAAACTGTTTTTT.